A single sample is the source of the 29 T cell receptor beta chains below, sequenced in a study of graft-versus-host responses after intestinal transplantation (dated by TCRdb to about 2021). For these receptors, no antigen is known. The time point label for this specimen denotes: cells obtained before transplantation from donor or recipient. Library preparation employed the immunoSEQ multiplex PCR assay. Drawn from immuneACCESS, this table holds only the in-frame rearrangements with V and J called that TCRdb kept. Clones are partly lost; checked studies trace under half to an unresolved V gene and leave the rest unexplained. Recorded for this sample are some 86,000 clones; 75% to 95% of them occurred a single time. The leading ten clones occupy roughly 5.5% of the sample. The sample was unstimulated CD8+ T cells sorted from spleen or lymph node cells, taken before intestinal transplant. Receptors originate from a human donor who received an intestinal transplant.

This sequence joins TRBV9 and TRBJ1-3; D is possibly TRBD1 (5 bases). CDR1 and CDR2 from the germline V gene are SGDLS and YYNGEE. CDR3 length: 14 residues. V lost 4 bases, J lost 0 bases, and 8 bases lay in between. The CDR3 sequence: CASSTGTSGNTIYF. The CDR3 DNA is TGTGCCAGCAGCACAGGTACCTCTGGAAACACCATATATTTT.

CDR3 sequence (DNA): TGTGCCAGCAGGCTACCCTGTAGAGGTGGTGGCGGCTACACCTTC. Amino acid sequence: CASRLPCRGGGGYTF. The chain has TRBV11-2 and TRBJ1-2, with unresolved D. V lost 6 bases and J lost 8, with 22 bases in between. From germline, CDR1 is SGHAT and CDR2 FQNNGV. The CDR3 covers 15 residues.

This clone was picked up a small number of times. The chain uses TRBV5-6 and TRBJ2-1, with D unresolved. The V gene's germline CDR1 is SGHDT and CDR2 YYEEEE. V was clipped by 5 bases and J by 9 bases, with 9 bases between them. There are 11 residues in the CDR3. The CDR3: CASSYLGEQFF. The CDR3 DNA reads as TGTGCCAGCAGTTATCTTGGTGAGCAGTTCTTC.

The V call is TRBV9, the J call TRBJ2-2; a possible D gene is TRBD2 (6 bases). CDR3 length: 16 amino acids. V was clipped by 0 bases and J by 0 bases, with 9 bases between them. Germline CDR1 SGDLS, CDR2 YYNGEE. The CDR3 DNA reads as TGTGCCAGCAGCGTAGTGGAGCGGGCGAACACCGGGGAGCTGTTTTTT. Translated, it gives CASSVVERANTGELFF.

The CDR3 coding sequence is TGTGCCAGCAGCGGGCGACGGGACAGGGCACCCAATGAGCAGTTCTTC. It specifies CASSGRRDRAPNEQFF. The chain employs TRBV7-9 and TRBJ2-1; 9 positions agree with TRBD1. Germline V CDR1 and CDR2: SEHNR, FQNEAQ (reference sequence). The CDR3 is 16 amino acids. Unmatched junction bases numbered 11, after V lost 5 bases and J lost 6 bases.

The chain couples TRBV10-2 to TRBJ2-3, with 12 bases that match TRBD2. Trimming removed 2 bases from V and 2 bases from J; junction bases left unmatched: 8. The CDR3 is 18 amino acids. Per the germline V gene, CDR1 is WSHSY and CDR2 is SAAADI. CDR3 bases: TGCGCCAGCAGTGAGAGCGTCCCTAGCGGGGGGGACACAGATACGCAGTATTTT. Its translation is CASSESVPSGGDTDTQYF.

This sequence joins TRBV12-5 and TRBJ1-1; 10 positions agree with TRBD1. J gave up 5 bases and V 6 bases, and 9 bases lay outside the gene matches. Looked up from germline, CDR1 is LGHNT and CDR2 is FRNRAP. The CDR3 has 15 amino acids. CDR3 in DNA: TGTGCTAGTGGAACGACAGGGGGCGCGGGGACTGAAGCTTTCTTT. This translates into CASGTTGGAGTEAFF.

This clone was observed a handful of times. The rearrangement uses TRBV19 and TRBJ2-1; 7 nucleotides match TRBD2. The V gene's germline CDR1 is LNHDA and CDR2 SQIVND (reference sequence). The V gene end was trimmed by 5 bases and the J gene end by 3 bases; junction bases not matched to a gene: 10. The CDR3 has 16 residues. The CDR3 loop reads CASSVLSGAYYNEQFF. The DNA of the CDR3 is TGTGCCAGTAGTGTACTAAGCGGGGCGTACTACAATGAGCAGTTCTTC.

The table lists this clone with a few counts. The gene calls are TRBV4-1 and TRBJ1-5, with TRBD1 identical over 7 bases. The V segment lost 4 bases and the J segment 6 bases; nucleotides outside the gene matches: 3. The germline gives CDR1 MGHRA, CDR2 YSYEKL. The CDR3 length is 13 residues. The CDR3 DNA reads TGCGCCAGCAGCCGACAGGGAGGTCAGCCCCAGCATTTT. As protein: CASSRQGGQPQHF.

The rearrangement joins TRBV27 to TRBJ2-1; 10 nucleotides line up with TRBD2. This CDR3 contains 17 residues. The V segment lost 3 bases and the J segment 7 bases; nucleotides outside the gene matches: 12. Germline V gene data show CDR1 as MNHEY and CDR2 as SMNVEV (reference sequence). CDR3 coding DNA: TGTGCCAGCAGTTTTAATATGGGAGTAGCGGGAGGAAATGAGCAGTTCTTC. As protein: CASSFNMGVAGGNEQFF.

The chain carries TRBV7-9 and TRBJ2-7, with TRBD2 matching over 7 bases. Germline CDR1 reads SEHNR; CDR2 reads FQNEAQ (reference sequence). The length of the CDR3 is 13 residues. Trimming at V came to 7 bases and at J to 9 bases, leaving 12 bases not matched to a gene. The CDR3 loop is CASTGRRENGQYF. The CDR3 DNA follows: TGTGCCAGCACCGGCCGGCGGGAGAACGGGCAGTACTTC.

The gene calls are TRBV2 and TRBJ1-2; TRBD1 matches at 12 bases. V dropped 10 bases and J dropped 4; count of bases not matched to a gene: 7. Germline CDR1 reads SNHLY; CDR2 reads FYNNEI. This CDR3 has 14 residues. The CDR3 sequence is CANTGTGGGYGYTF. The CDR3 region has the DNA TGTGCCAACACCGGGACAGGGGGCGGCTATGGCTACACCTTC.

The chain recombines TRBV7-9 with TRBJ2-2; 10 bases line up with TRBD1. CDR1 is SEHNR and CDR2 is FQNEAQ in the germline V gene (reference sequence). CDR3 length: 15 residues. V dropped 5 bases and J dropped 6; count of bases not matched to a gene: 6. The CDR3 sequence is CASSDSDRGPGELFF. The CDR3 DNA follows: TGTGCCAGCAGCGATAGCGACAGGGGGCCCGGGGAGCTGTTTTTT.

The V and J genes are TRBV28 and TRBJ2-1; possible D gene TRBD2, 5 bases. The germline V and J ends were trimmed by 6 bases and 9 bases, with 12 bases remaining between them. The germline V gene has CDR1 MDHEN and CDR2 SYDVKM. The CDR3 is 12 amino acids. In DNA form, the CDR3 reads TGTGCCAGCAGGAGGTTCGGGGTTGAGCAGTTCTTC. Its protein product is CASRRFGVEQFF. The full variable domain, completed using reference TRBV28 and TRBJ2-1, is DVKVTQSSRYLVKRTGEKVFLECVQDMDHENMFWYRQDPGLGLRLIYFSYDVKMKEKGDIPEGYSVSREKKERFSLILESASTNQTSMYLCASRRFGVEQFFGPGTRLTVL.

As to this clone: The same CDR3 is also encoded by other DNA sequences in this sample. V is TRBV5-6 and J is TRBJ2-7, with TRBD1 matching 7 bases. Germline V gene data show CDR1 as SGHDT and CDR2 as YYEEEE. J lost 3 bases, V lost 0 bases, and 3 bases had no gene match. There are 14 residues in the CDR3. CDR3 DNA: TGTGCCAGCAGCTTGGGGACAGGCGGCTACGAGCAGTACTTC. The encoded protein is CASSLGTGGYEQYF.

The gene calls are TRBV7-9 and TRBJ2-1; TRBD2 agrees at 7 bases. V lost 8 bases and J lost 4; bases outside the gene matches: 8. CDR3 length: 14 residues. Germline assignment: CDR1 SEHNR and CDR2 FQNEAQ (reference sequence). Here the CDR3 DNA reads TGTGCCAGCCAAATAGCGGGTTCTTACAATGAGCAGTTCTTC. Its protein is CASQIAGSYNEQFF.

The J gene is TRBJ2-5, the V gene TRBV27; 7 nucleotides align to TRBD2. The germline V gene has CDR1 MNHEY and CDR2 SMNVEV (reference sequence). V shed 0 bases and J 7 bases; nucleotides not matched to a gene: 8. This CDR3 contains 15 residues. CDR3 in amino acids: CASSLSAGVLWTQYF. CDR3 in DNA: TGTGCCAGCAGTTTATCCGCGGGGGTATTGTGGACCCAGTACTTC.

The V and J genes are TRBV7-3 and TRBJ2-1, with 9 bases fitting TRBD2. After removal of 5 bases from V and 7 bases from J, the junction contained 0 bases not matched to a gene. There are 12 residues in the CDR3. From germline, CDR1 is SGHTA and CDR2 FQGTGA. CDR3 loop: CASSSGGNEQFF. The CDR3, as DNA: TGTGCCAGCAGCAGCGGGGGGAATGAGCAGTTCTTC.

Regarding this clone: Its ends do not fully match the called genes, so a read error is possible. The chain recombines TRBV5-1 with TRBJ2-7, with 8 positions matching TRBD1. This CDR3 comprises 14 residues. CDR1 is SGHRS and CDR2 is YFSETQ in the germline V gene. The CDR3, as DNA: TGTGCCAGCAGTCGGACAGGGATTCCCTACGAGCAGTACTTC. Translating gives CASSRTGIPYEQYF.

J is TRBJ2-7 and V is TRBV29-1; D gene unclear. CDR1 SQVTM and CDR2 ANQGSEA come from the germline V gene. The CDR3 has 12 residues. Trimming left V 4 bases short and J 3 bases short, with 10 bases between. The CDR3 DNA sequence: TGCAGCGTTGTCGTGTCGGACTACGAGCAGTACTTC. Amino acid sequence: CSVVVSDYEQYF.

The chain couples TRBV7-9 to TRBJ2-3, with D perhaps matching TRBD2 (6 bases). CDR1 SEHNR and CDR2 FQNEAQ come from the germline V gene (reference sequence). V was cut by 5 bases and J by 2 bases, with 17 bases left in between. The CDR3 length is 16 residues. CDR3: CASSAGLLEHTDTQYF. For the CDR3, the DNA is TGTGCCAGCAGCGCGGGACTCCTGGAACACACAGATACGCAGTATTTT.

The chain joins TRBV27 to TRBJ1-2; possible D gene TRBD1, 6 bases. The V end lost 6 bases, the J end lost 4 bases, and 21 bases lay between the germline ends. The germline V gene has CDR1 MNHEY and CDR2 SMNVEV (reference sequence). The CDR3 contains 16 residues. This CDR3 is CASSLLGGGERYGYTF. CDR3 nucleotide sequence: TGTGCCAGCAGCCTACTTGGAGGGGGGGAACGCTATGGCTACACCTTC.

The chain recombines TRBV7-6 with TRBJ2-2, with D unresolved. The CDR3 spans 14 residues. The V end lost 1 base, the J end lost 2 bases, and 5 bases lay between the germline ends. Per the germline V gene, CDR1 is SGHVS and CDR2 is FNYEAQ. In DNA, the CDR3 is TGTGCCAGCAGCTTAGGGCTTAACACCGGGGAGCTGTTTTTT. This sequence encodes CASSLGLNTGELFF.

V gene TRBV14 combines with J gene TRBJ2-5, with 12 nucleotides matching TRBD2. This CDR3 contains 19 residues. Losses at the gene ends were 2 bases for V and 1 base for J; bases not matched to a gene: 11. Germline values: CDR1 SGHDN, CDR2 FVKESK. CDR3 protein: CASSQSGTSGYFTQETQYF. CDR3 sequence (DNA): TGTGCCAGCAGCCAATCCGGGACTAGCGGGTACTTCACCCAAGAGACCCAGTACTTC. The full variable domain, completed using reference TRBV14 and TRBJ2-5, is EAGVTQFPSHSVIEKGQTVTLRCDPISGHDNLYWYRRVMGKEIKFLLHFVKESKQDESGMPNNRFLAERTGGTYSTLKVQPAELEDSGVYFCASSQSGTSGYFTQETQYFGPGTRLLVL.

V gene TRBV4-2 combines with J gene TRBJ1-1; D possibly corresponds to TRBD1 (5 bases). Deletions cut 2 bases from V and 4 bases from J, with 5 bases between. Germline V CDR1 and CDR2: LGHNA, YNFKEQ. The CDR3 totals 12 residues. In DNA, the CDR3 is TGTGCCAGCAGCCAACAGGGCACTGAAGCTTTCTTT. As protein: CASSQQGTEAFF.

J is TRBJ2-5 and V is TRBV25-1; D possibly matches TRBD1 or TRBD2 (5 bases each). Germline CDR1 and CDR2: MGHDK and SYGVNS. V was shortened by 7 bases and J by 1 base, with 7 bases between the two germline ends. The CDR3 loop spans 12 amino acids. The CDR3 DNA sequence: TGTGCCAGCAAGGGACCCCAAGAGACCCAGTACTTC. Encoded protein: CASKGPQETQYF.

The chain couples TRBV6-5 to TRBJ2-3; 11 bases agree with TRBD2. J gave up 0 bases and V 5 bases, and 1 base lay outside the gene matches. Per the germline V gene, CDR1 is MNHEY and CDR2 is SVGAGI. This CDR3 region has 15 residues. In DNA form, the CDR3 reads TGTGCCAGCAGTCTAGCGGGAGGCAGCACAGATACGCAGTATTTT. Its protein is CASSLAGGSTDTQYF.

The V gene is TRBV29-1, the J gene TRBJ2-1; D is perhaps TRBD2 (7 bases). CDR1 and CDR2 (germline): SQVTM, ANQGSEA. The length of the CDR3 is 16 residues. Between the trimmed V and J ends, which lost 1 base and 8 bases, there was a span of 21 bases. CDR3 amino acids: CSVEGSSGGAVDEQFF. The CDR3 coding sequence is TGCAGCGTTGAAGGGAGCTCGGGGGGCGCAGTCGATGAGCAGTTCTTC.

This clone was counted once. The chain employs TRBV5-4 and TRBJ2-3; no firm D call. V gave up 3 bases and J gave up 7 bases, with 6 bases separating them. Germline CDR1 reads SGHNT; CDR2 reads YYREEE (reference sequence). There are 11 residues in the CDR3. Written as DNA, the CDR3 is TGTGCCAGCAGCTCCACGTATACGCAGTATTTT. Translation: CASSSTYTQYF.